The 17 T cell receptor beta chains given below trace back to one sample, sequenced in a study of patients and donors after allogeneic stem cell transplantation. Via MiXCR, TCRdb re-called the RT-PCR reads, giving one row per CDR3 protein. The sample has 17,000 or so distinct CDR3 sequences, approximately 30% seen once. Sequencing was carried out using blood, either unsorted or a sorted T cell fraction (not recorded which). Every receptor here comes from a human donor who was either an allogeneic HSCT recipient or a stem cell or donor lymphocyte infusion donor (not recorded which). It is not recorded whose cells these are; they may come from a transplant donor.

The chain employs TRBV5-5 and TRBJ1-5; tentative D call: TRBD1 (6 bases). The CDR3 is made up of 17 amino acids. CDR1 and CDR2 from the germline V gene are SGHKS and YYEKEE (reference sequence). The V gene lost 3 bases and the J gene lost 4 bases, with 20 bases spanning the gap. The CDR3 nucleotides read TGTGCCAGCAGCTCAGATTGGGGGGGCAGTGGGAATCAGCCCCAGCATTTT. The encoded protein is CASSSDWGGSGNQPQHF.

This clonotype came up a few times. This chain links TRBV27 with TRBJ1-3, with 7 bases fitting TRBD1. The CDR3 contains 15 residues. Looked up from germline, CDR1 is MNHEY and CDR2 is SMNVEV (reference sequence). The J segment lost 0 bases and the V segment lost 5 bases, leaving 4 bases of the junction unmatched. In nucleotides, the CDR3 is TGTGCCAGCAGTCCACAGGGGCACTCTGGAAACACCATATATTTT. This translates into CASSPQGHSGNTIYF.

This chain joins TRBV7-9 and TRBJ1-6, with 9 bases lining up with TRBD1. J gave up 13 bases and V 6 bases, and 4 bases lay outside the gene matches. CDR1 is SEHNR, CDR2 FQNEAQ, per germline (reference sequence). The CDR3 extends over 12 amino acids. CDR3 DNA sequence: TGTGCCAGCAGACGGACAGGGGAGCCCCTCCACTTT. This codes for CASRRTGEPLHF.

This chain connects TRBV7-2 to TRBJ1-6, with D tentatively TRBD1 (5 bases). Germline V gene sequence: CDR1 SGHTA, CDR2 FQGNSA. The V and J ends lost 4 bases and 7 bases respectively, with 17 bases between them. The CDR3 totals 16 residues. The CDR3, as DNA: TGTGCCAGCAGCTGGGGGACGCCGGGTAGCAATTCACCCCTCCACTTT. Protein product: CASSWGTPGSNSPLHF.

The chain recombines TRBV6-1 with TRBJ2-7; unclear D gene. From germline, CDR1 is MNHNS and CDR2 SASEGT. There are 11 residues in the CDR3. Trimming took off 4 bases at V and 8 bases at J, with 9 bases between the two ends. CDR3 sequence reads: CASSAAEKQYF. The CDR3 DNA reads TGTGCCAGCAGTGCCGCGGAGAAGCAGTACTTC.

As regards this clonotype: Germline and junction disagree at one end, which may indicate a read error. The V gene is TRBV5-1, the J gene TRBJ1-3, with D tentatively TRBD1 (6 bases). The CDR3 is 16 residues long. Germline loops: CDR1 SGHRS, CDR2 YFSETQ. CDR3 sequence (DNA): TGCGCCAGCAGCTGGCCTCCGGGACATCATGGAAACACCATACATTTT. Protein sequence: CASSWPPGHHGNTIHF.

The chain combines TRBV7-9 with TRBJ1-2; 8 bases line up with TRBD1. Germline CDR1 SEHNR, CDR2 FQNEAQ (reference sequence). CDR3 length: 11 amino acids. V gave up 6 bases and J gave up 7 bases; unmatched junction bases: 1. CDR3 in DNA: TGTGCCAGCAGAACAGGGGGTGGCTACACCTTC. It yields the protein CASRTGGGYTF. The complete variable domain, with remaining parts taken from reference TRBV7-9 and TRBJ1-2, reads DTGVSQNPRHKITKRGQNVTFRCDPISEHNRLYWYRQTLGQGPEFLTYFQNEAQLEKSRLLSDRFSAERPKGSFSTLEIQRTEQGDSAMYLCASRTGGGYTFGSGTRLTVV.

The chain carries TRBV5-1 and TRBJ2-1, with a possible D match to TRBD2 (6 bases). Trimming cost V 0 bases and J 0 bases, with 13 bases left between them. Germline V gene sequence: CDR1 SGHRS, CDR2 YFSETQ. The CDR3 is 17 amino acids. The CDR3 loop reads CASSLAYSGGSYNEQFF. The CDR3 DNA reads TGCGCCAGCAGCTTGGCGTATTCCGGGGGCTCCTACAATGAGCAGTTCTTC.

This clonotype is medium-sized. CDR3 amino acids: CASSPESPMVDNEQFF. CDR3 nucleotides: TGTGCCAGCAGCCCGGAATCCCCGATGGTGGACAATGAGCAGTTCTTC. V gene TRBV7-2 combines with J gene TRBJ2-1; D gene unclear. V lost 5 bases to trimming and J lost 5 bases, with 19 bases between them. The germline V gene has CDR1 SGHTA and CDR2 FQGNSA. This CDR3 spans 16 amino acids.

The chain joins TRBV7-9 to TRBJ1-5; the D is unclear. There are 13 residues in the CDR3. From germline, CDR1 is SEHNR and CDR2 FQNEAQ (reference sequence). The V gene lost 4 bases and the J gene lost 3 bases, with 7 bases spanning the gap. CDR3 in amino acids: CASSYGLNQPQHF. The CDR3 DNA reads as TGTGCCAGCAGCTACGGACTCAATCAGCCCCAGCATTTT.

This clonotype was detected only a few times. The chain links TRBV5-1 to TRBJ1-2; D perhaps matches TRBD1 (5 bases). The germline gives CDR1 SGHRS, CDR2 YFSETQ. The V and J ends lost 0 bases and 5 bases respectively, with 11 bases between them. The CDR3 loop spans 14 amino acids. CDR3 sequence reads: CASSLGQGRYGYTF. CDR3 in DNA: TGCGCCAGCAGCTTGGGTCAGGGAAGATATGGCTACACCTTC.

V gene TRBV27 combines with J gene TRBJ2-7; 7 bases agree with TRBD1. From germline, CDR1 is MNHEY and CDR2 SMNVEV (reference sequence). The CDR3 consists of 13 residues. J was trimmed by 6 bases and V by 6 bases; bases with no gene match: 8. CDR3 protein: CASSDPHRGEQYF. The DNA of the CDR3 is TGTGCCAGCAGCGACCCCCACAGGGGCGAGCAGTACTTC.

The chain joins TRBV11-2 to TRBJ2-5; D call uncertain. CDR1 is SGHAT, CDR2 FQNNGV, per germline. There are 17 residues in the CDR3. Trimming took off 5 bases at V and 4 bases at J, with 23 bases between the two ends. In nucleotides, the CDR3 is TGTGCCAGCAGCATACACCGGATGGCGGTAAAGCCAGAGACCCAGTACTTC. It yields the protein CASSIHRMAVKPETQYF.

This chain joins TRBV28 and TRBJ1-1, with D hard to call. CDR3 size: 11 residues. Trimming took 6 bases from V and 8 from J, leaving 10 bases between them. Germline CDR1 and CDR2: MDHEN and SYDVKM. DNA of the CDR3: TGTGCCAGCAGCCTGGGGAGAGAAGCTTTCTTT. Protein sequence: CASSLGREAFF.

The rearrangement links TRBV27 to TRBJ2-3; D possibly corresponds to TRBD2 (6 bases). Trimming removed 4 bases from V and 4 bases from J, with 12 bases in between. The CDR3 has 14 residues. Germline CDR1 is MNHEY and CDR2 is SMNVEV (reference sequence). CDR3 region: CASSSARLADTQYF. The CDR3 coding sequence is TGTGCCAGCAGTTCCGCCCGACTAGCAGATACGCAGTATTTT.

This clonotype was seen more than once but under ten times. V gene TRBV7-9 combines with J gene TRBJ1-6; possible D gene TRBD1, 6 bases. V lost 2 bases and J 9 bases, leaving 11 bases between the germline ends. This CDR3 is 14 amino acids long. Germline-derived CDR1 and CDR2 are SEHNR and FQNEAQ (reference sequence). The CDR3 here is CASSLRGRGSPLHF. The CDR3 DNA reads as TGTGCCAGCAGCTTACGGGGGCGAGGTTCACCCCTCCACTTT.

The V gene is TRBV12-3 or TRBV12-4, the J gene TRBJ1-1; D possibly corresponds to TRBD1 (6 bases). Trimming stripped 2 bases from V and 5 bases from J, with 9 bases between. The CDR3 loop spans 13 amino acids. CDR3 sequence (DNA): TGTGCCAGCAGTTTACAGGGGCAAACTGAAGCTTTCTTT. This translates into CASSLQGQTEAFF.